This T cell receptor (beta chain) was sequenced during a study of blood T cell repertoires in COVID-19. TCRdb keeps only in-frame clones here, not all; method: immunoSEQ multiplex PCR. The sample consists of 69,000 or so clones, 80% to 90% of them appearing once. V shed 1 base and J 2 bases; nucleotides not matched to a gene: 9. The CDR3 is 18 residues long. Per the germline V gene, CDR1 is PRHDT and CDR2 is FYEKMQ (reference sequence). The genes are TRBV13 and TRBJ2-2; 8 bases line up with TRBD1. This TCR derives from a woman over 75 with active or convalescent COVID-19. Sequenced: peripheral blood. CDR3 protein: CASSLEDRGFPNTGELFF. The CDR3, as DNA: TGTGCCAGCAGCTTAGAAGACAGGGGATTTCCAAACACCGGGGAGCTGTTTTTT.